The rows below give T cell receptor beta chains drawn from one sample of a study of blood T cells in healthy people across ages. One entry per CDR3 protein results from TCRdb running MiXCR on the 5' RACE reads. Among around 710,000 distinct CDR3 sequences listed, roughly two fifths were seen once. Sequenced input: blood. These TCRs come from a woman aged 55-69 years in good health. The CDR3 runs from the conserved cysteine through the conserved F or W. The D gene is left open where the match is weak. For some rows the clone size is stated as once, few or many, or as a class when expanded; others skip it.

d_call	clone_size	v_call	j_call	cdr3_nt	cdr3_aa
TRBD2	.	TRBV2	TRBJ2-5	TGTGCCAGCAAGGGACTAGCGGGGGCCGAGACCCAGTACTTC	CASKGLAGAETQYF
.	many	TRBV4-2	TRBJ2-1	TGTGCCAGCAGCCAAGAAGGTCCTAGTCTAAATGGGCAGTTCTTC	CASSQEGPSLNGQFF
.	.	TRBV29-1	TRBJ2-1	TGCAGCGTTGAGAGGGGGGGCAATGAGCAGTTCTTC	CSVERGGNEQFF
.	few	TRBV12-3/TRBV12-4	TRBJ2-3	TGTGCCAGCAGTTTAGTACGGGCCATGGATACGCAGTATTTT	CASSLVRAMDTQYF
.	many	TRBV4-2	TRBJ1-4	TGTGCCAGCAGCCAAGATATAATCAGGAGTGAAAAACTGTTTTTT	CASSQDIIRSEKLFF
.	many	TRBV11-1	TRBJ2-5	TGTGCCAGCAGCTTAGGATTTGGGGTAGAAGATGAGACCCAGTACTTC	CASSLGFGVEDETQYF
.	many	TRBV20-1	TRBJ2-7	TGCAGTGTCGGGGGGGCCACACAGGGGCGCGAGTACGAGCAGTACTTC	CSVGGATQGREYEQYF
.	few	TRBV11-2	TRBJ2-4	TGTGCCAGCAGCCCAGATCTGTGGCAGGAGGAAAACATTCAGTACTTC	CASSPDLWQEENIQYF
.	few	TRBV27	TRBJ1-2	TGTGCCAGCAGTTCCCGGGCTATAAACTATGGCTACACCTTC	CASSSRAINYGYTF
.	.	TRBV7-9	TRBJ1-2	TGTGCCAGCAGCTTATCCGGGATGAACTATGGCTACACCTTC	CASSLSGMNYGYTF
TRBD1	.	TRBV9	TRBJ1-1	TGTGCCAGCAGCACAATGGGACAGGGCCGAACTGAAGCTTTCTTT	CASSTMGQGRTEAFF
.	few	TRBV7-6	TRBJ2-1	TGTGCCAGCAGCGGGATGGGAGGCAATGAGCAGTTCTTC	CASSGMGGNEQFF
TRBD2	.	TRBV3-1	TRBJ2-2	TGTGCCAGCAGCCAAGTCCCAACTAGCGGAGTAAGCACCGGGGAGCTGTTTTTT	CASSQVPTSGVSTGELFF
.	.	TRBV7-9	TRBJ1-5	TGTGCCGGCAGCAAATACAGAGGGGCAACCCCGAATCAGCCCCAGCATTTT	CAGSKYRGATPNQPQHF
.	.	TRBV6-6	TRBJ1-2	TGTGCCAGCAGTTACTCGATTTTGGCAGGGGTAGGCTACACCTTC	CASSYSILAGVGYTF
.	.	TRBV20-1	TRBJ1-1	TGCAGTGCTAGAGTGTGGGGGAACACTGAAGCTTTCTTT	CSARVWGNTEAFF
.	.	TRBV20-1	TRBJ1-1	TGCAGTGCTAGAGATTTAACTGAAGCTTTCTTT	CSARDLTEAFF
.	.	TRBV4-1	TRBJ1-2	TGCGCCAGCAGCCAAGAGGAAGGCCGAGGGTATGGCTACACCTTC	CASSQEEGRGYGYTF
.	.	TRBV12-3/TRBV12-4	TRBJ2-7	TGTGCCAGCAGTTCCCAGGGACACGGATACGAGCAGTACTTC	CASSSQGHGYEQYF
.	.	TRBV4-3	TRBJ2-1	TGCGCCAGCAGCCGGGTTGTTTTTGGACGGGGCTACAATGAGCAGTTCTTC	CASSRVVFGRGYNEQFF
.	.	TRBV6-2/TRBV6-3	TRBJ2-7	TGTGCCAGCAGTCAACGGTGCGAGCAGTACTTC	CASSQRCEQYF
TRBD1	.	TRBV7-9	TRBJ1-1	TGTGCCAGCACCTTAAAAGGGGGACCAGGGGGCACTGAAGCTTTCTTT	CASTLKGGPGGTEAFF
TRBD1	.	TRBV20-1	TRBJ2-5	TGCAGCGCTACCCAGGGGGCCCAGGAGACCCAGTACTTC	CSATQGAQETQYF
.	.	TRBV28	TRBJ1-5	TGTGCCAGCAGTTTACGGTCCTCGTACCAGCCCCAGCATTTT	CASSLRSSYQPQHF
.	many	TRBV4-1	TRBJ2-3	TGCGCCAGCAGCCGCCTGAACGGCAGGGAGGTGGCAGATACGCAGTATTTT	CASSRLNGREVADTQYF
.	few	TRBV6-2/TRBV6-3	TRBJ1-1	TGTGCCAGCAGTCCCGGACAGCTTTACACTGAAGCTTTCTTT	CASSPGQLYTEAFF
TRBD1	.	TRBV20-1	TRBJ1-2	TGCAGTGCTGAGGGACAGGGCTTTGGGGGCTACACCTTC	CSAEGQGFGGYTF
.	.	TRBV5-1	TRBJ2-3	TGCGCCAGCAGCTTGGGGGGGGCCCAAGGCACAGATACGCAGTATTTT	CASSLGGAQGTDTQYF
TRBD1	.	TRBV28	TRBJ2-7	TGTGCCAGCAGTCCGCCGACAGGGTTCTACGAGCAGTACTTC	CASSPPTGFYEQYF
TRBD1	few	TRBV7-2	TRBJ1-1	TGTGCCAGCAGTCAGGGACAGGGAAGTGTTGGCACTGAAGCTTTCTTT	CASSQGQGSVGTEAFF
.	.	TRBV4-3	TRBJ2-2	TGCGCCAGCAGCCAGTTGAACACCGGGGAGCTGTTTTTT	CASSQLNTGELFF
.	few	TRBV9	TRBJ2-5	TGTGCCAGCAGCGTAGACGGGACACCCCAAGAGACCCAGTACTTC	CASSVDGTPQETQYF
.	.	TRBV7-9	TRBJ1-6	TGTGCCAGCAGCTTAGAGGATTCACCCCTCCACTTT	CASSLEDSPLHF
.	few	TRBV5-1	TRBJ2-7	TGCGCCAGCAGCACCAAGACAGTTGACTACGAGCAGTACTTC	CASSTKTVDYEQYF
.	.	TRBV15	TRBJ2-5	TGTGCCACCAGCTCCGACGGGGACGCACAGTACTTC	CATSSDGDAQYF
.	.	TRBV6-2/TRBV6-3	TRBJ1-2	TGTGCCAGCACCCAACCCCCCCGGGGGCGCGCCTATGGCTACACCTTC	CASTQPPRGRAYGYTF
TRBD1	.	TRBV12-3/TRBV12-4	TRBJ1-2	TGTGCCAGCAGTTTCGGCAGGGGGCTGGGTGGCTACACCTTC	CASSFGRGLGGYTF
.	.	TRBV12-3/TRBV12-4	TRBJ2-6	TGTGCCAGCAGTCCCCGGGACCGGAAGGGGCCCTCTGGGGCCAACGTCCTGACTTTC	CASSPRDRKGPSGANVLTF
.	.	TRBV19	TRBJ1-2	TGTGCCAGTAGTATGGAGGGGTATGGCTACAACTTC	CASSMEGYGYNF
.	.	TRBV12-3/TRBV12-4	TRBJ2-6	TGTGCCAGCACCCCACAGGGATCACGGACTGGGGCCAACGTCCCGACTTTC	CASTPQGSRTGANVPTF
TRBD2	few	TRBV11-2	TRBJ2-3	TGTGCCAGCAGCTTAGCTAGCGGGAGGGCCGGGGCGCAGTATTTT	CASSLASGRAGAQYF
TRBD1	.	TRBV28	TRBJ2-6	TGTGCCAGCAGTCCGGGACAGGGATTTGGTTCTGGGGCCAACGTCCTGACTTTC	CASSPGQGFGSGANVLTF
.	.	TRBV6-6	TRBJ2-1	TGTGCCAGCAAGGGCCCCTCCTACAATGAGCAGTTCTTC	CASKGPSYNEQFF
.	once	TRBV30	TRBJ2-2	TGTGCCTGGAGTGTTTTAGAGGAGAACACCGGGGAGCTGTTTTTT	CAWSVLEENTGELFF
.	.	TRBV10-3	TRBJ2-2	TGTGCCATCAGTGATGGCGGGGCCACCGGGGAGCTGTTTTTT	CAISDGGATGELFF
TRBD1	.	TRBV7-2	TRBJ2-7	TGTGTCAGCAGGTCCGGGACAGGGAGCTCCTGCGAGCAGTACTTC	CVSRSGTGSSCEQYF
.	few	TRBV15	TRBJ2-5	TGTGCCACCAGCAGAGATCTCGGGGGGCCCCAAGAGACCCAGTACTTC	CATSRDLGGPQETQYF
TRBD1	.	TRBV7-9	TRBJ1-2	TGTGCCAGCAGCCGACAGGGGCGCGAGGAGGGCTATGGCTACACCTTC	CASSRQGREEGYGYTF
.	.	TRBV4-3	TRBJ2-1	TGCGCCAGCAGCCAAGGTTCCGGACAGTACAATGAGCAGTTCTTC	CASSQGSGQYNEQFF
.	.	TRBV30	TRBJ1-6	TGTGCCTGGAGTAAAAGGCAACCACCCCTCCACTTT	CAWSKRQPPLHF
.	few	TRBV6-1	TRBJ2-5	TGTGCCAGCAGTAAAGAGGGCCTTAAGAGAGAGACCCAGTACTTC	CASSKEGLKRETQYF
TRBD1	.	TRBV20-1	TRBJ1-2	TGCAGTGCTACGTTCAACTCGGGGACAGGAGTTAACTATGGCTACACCTTT	CSATFNSGTGVNYGYTF
.	.	TRBV20-1	TRBJ2-5	TGCAGTGCTTCGTCCAGCTCCTACAATGAGCAGTACTTC	CSASSSSYNEQYF
.	many	TRBV7-2	TRBJ2-5	TGTGCCAGCAGCTTAGCCATGGCCGGCCAAGAGACCCAGTACTTC	CASSLAMAGQETQYF
.	.	TRBV20-1	TRBJ2-3	TGCAGTGCTAGGGGTAGCAGTGAGGTAGATACGCAGTATTTT	CSARGSSEVDTQYF
.	.	TRBV6-5	TRBJ2-5	TGTGCCAGCAAGTTGGGGGGGGCCTCTGAGACCCAGTACTTC	CASKLGGASETQYF
.	few	TRBV29-1	TRBJ2-2	TGCAGCGTTGTAGGGCAGCGTCACACCGGGGAGCTGTTTTTT	CSVVGQRHTGELFF
.	.	TRBV18	TRBJ2-5	TGTGCCAGCTCACCACAGGAAGGGGCGCAAGAGACCCAGTACTTC	CASSPQEGAQETQYF
.	few	TRBV7-2	TRBJ2-1	TGTGCCAGCAGCTTAGACTACTACAATGAGCAGTTCTTC	CASSLDYYNEQFF